What follows are 8 T cell receptor beta chains derived from one specimen sequenced in a study of T-cell reconstitution after alpha-beta-depleted transplantation in children. Unique molecular identifiers tagged the TCRbeta library. TCRdb itself ran the PCR reads through MiXCR, one entry per CDR3 protein. Of around 200,000 distinct CDR3 sequences in the sample, roughly 6.8% were seen once. The source material was PBMCs from the stem cell graft donor, sampled from the stem cell graft. These receptors all stem from a human donor who donated a stem cell graft to a child with Wiskott-Aldrich syndrome.

This clonotype was counted at least ten times. The chain carries TRBV11-2 and TRBJ2-1; the D call may be TRBD1 or TRBD2 (5 bases each). The V end was cut by 5 bases, the J end by 7 bases, with 15 bases between. Germline CDR1 is SGHAT and CDR2 is FQNNGV. This CDR3 has 14 amino acids. CDR3 nucleotides: TGTGCCAGCAGCAAAGGGACGGAGCTGAATGAGCAGTTCTTC. Its translation: CASSKGTELNEQFF.

There are many counts of this clonotype. The chain joins TRBV20-1 to TRBJ2-7; TRBD1 agrees at 7 bases. The CDR3 sequence is 14 residues long. The germline V gene encodes CDR1 DFQATT and CDR2 SNEGSKA (reference sequence). J gave up 2 bases and V 5 bases, and 9 bases lay outside the gene matches. The CDR3 is CSARGGQLAYEQYF. As DNA, the CDR3 is TGCAGTGCTCGAGGGGGACAGCTAGCCTACGAGCAGTACTTC.

This clonotype was recorded at least ten times. V usage is TRBV12-3 or TRBV12-4 and J usage is TRBJ2-2; TRBD2 is a possible D gene (6 bases). The V gene lost 6 bases and the J gene lost 6 bases, with 17 bases spanning the gap. CDR3 size: 15 residues. DNA for the CDR3: TGTGCCAGCAGATCTGCGGGAATAAGGGCCGGGGAGCTGTTTTTT. Encoded protein: CASRSAGIRAGELFF.

This clonotype showed up many times. The V and J genes are TRBV5-1 and TRBJ2-1, with TRBD2 matching 8 bases. The CDR3 contains 16 residues. Germline-derived CDR1 and CDR2 are SGHRS and YFSETQ. V dropped 4 bases and J dropped 4; count of bases not matched to a gene: 10. The DNA of the CDR3 is TGCGCCAGCAGCCCACCACTGAGCGGGGGATACAATGAGCAGTTCTTC. Protein sequence: CASSPPLSGGYNEQFF.

Comment on this clonotype: A read error is possible here, since a much larger clone lies one base away. The rearrangement uses TRBV20-1 and TRBJ2-5; D gene uncertain. The CDR3 runs to 14 residues. The germline CDR1 and CDR2 sequences are DFQATT and SNEGSKA (reference sequence). V lost 5 bases and J lost 1, with 14 bases in between. Here the CDR3 DNA reads TGCAGTGCTCCGTCGGGCCGGTCCCAAGAGACCCAGTACTTC. Protein sequence: CSAPSGRSQETQYF.

This clonotype was found many times. This chain joins TRBV12-3 or TRBV12-4 and TRBJ2-2; D call uncertain. The CDR3 spans 14 residues. With 2 bases removed from V and 3 bases from J, the gap between germline ends came to 7 bases. DNA of the CDR3: TGTGCCAGCAGTTTACTGGAAGACACCGGGGAGCTGTTTTTT. Residues: CASSLLEDTGELFF.

This clonotype was detected ten times or more. V and J are TRBV30 and TRBJ2-7; D is unclear. V was cut by 1 base and J by 0 bases, with 13 bases left in between. The CDR3 totals 15 residues. CDR1 GTSNPN and CDR2 SVGIG come from the germline V gene (reference sequence). DNA for the CDR3: TGTGCCTGGAGTGAACCCCGATATTACTCCTACGAGCAGTACTTC. Its protein is CAWSEPRYYSYEQYF.

This clonotype was detected ten times or more. V and J are TRBV6-5 and TRBJ1-4; TRBD1 is a possible D gene (5 bases). Germline V CDR1 and CDR2: MNHEY, SVGAGI. Trimming took 2 bases from V and 6 from J, leaving 16 bases between them. CDR3 length: 16 amino acids. CDR3 in amino acids: CASSYPIQVKHEKLFF. Written as DNA, the CDR3 is TGTGCCAGCAGTTACCCGATACAGGTGAAGCATGAAAAACTGTTTTTT.